This TCR beta chain was sequenced in a study of T cell clones after liver transplantation. In the study overall: A pre-transplant mixed lymphocyte reaction with TCRbeta sequencing defined graft-donor-reactive clones followed in post-transplant blood. Subjects received no induction therapy and standard immunosuppression until randomization at 12-24 months post-transplant.

Repertoires were generated with immunoSEQ multiplex PCR, while TCRdb's copy carries only in-frame clones and drops some. The sample holds some 7,900 clones, under 90% seen once. This CDR3 contains 14 residues. Germline V CDR1 and CDR2: MGHRA, YSYEKL. V lost 4 bases, J lost 1 base, and 3 bases stayed unmatched. The receptor comes from a human donor who received a liver transplant. This specimen was CD8+ T cells from blood, taken before liver transplant. The rearrangement links TRBV4-1 to TRBJ1-1, with TRBD1 matching 7 bases. The CDR3 bases are TGCGCCAGCAGCCTCGACAGGGAGAACACTGAAGCTTTCTTT. The encoded protein is CASSLDRENTEAFF.